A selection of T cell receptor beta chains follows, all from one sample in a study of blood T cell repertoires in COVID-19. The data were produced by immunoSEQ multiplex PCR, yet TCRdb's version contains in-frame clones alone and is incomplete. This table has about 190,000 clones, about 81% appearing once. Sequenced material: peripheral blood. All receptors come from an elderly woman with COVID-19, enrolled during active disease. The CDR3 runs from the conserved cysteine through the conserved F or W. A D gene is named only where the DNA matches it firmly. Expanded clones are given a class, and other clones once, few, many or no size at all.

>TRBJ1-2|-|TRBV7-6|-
TGTGCCAGCAGCTTAGCGCTTGGCAGGGATTATGGCTACACCTTC
CASSLALGRDYGYTF
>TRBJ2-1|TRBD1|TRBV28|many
TGTGCCAGCAGCTCCCCCGGGACAGGGGGTCGGGAGCAGTTCTTC
CASSSPGTGGREQFF
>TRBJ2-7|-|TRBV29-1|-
TGCAGCGTTTCCGGGACAACAACCTACGAGCAGTACTTC
CSVSGTTTYEQYF
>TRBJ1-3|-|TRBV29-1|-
TGCAGCGTTGTATTGTCCCTGGGCAGGGGAAACACCATATATTTT
CSVVLSLGRGNTIYF
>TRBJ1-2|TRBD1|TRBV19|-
TGTGCCAGTAGTCTCAATCGGGGACAGGAGAATGGCTACACCTTC
CASSLNRGQENGYTF
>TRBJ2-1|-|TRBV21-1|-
TGTGCCAGCACACCGGGAGGACCCTACAATGAGCAGTTCTTC
CASTPGGPYNEQFF
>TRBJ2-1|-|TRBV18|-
TGTGCCAGCTCACCAAACCGGGACACATACAATGAGCAGTTCTTC
CASSPNRDTYNEQFF
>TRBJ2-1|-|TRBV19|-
TGTGCCAGTAGTATAGTACCGGGGATTAGCGATGAGCAGTTCTTC
CASSIVPGISDEQFF
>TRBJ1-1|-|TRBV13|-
TGTGCCAGCAGTAGTCCCAAGGCTGGGCTTAGTTTCGTCACTGAAGCTTTCTTT
CASSSPKAGLSFVTEAFF
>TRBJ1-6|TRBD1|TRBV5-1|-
TGCGCCAGCAGCCAGTTAGGACAGGGGGATAATTCACCCCTCCACTTT
CASSQLGQGDNSPLHF
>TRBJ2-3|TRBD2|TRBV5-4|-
TGTGCCAGCAGCTTAAGTAGCGGGAGAACAGATACGCAGTATTTT
CASSLSSGRTDTQYF
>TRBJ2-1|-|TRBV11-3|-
TGTGCCAGCAGCTTAGGCGGGGCAGGAGTGACGGAGCAGTTCTTC
CASSLGGAGVTEQFF
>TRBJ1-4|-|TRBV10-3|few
TGTGCCATCAGTGAGGCTAGAGGTGAAAAACTGTTTTTT
CAISEARGEKLFF
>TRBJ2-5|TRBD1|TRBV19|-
TGTGCCAGTAGTAGGTCGGGACAGGGCGGAGAGACCCAGTACTTC
CASSRSGQGGETQYF
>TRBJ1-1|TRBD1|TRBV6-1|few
TGTGCCAGCAGTGAACCAACCGGGACAGGGTTTCCCACTGAAGCTTTCTTT
CASSEPTGTGFPTEAFF
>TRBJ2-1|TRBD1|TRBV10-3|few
TGTGCCATCAGCCAGGGGGCGCGGACCTACAATGAGCAGTTCTTC
CAISQGARTYNEQFF
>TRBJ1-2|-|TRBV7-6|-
TGTGCCAGCAGCTTAAACGGGAACTATGGCTACACCTTC
CASSLNGNYGYTF
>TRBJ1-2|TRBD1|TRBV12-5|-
TGTGCTAGTGGTTTGGGAGAACAGGGGGCGGTTGGCTACACCTTC
CASGLGEQGAVGYTF
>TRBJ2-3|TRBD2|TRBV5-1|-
TGCGCCAGCAGCCCCCGGGGGGGCCAGACAGATACGCAGTATTTT
CASSPRGGQTDTQYF
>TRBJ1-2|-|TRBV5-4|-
TGTGCCACCCGGCGGGCGTCCAGAGATTACACCTTC
CATRRASRDYTF
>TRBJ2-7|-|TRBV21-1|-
TGTGCCAGCAGCAAAGGAGGGGACAGTCAAAGGCCTTACGAGCAGTACTTC
CASSKGGDSQRPYEQYF
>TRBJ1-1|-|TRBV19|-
TGTGCCAGTAAAGCGGGCGGTCCCGAAGCTTTCTTT
CASKAGGPEAFF
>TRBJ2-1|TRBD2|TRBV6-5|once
TGTGCCAGCAGTTACTCGGCGGGAGAGATCTACAATGAGCAGTTCTTC
CASSYSAGEIYNEQFF
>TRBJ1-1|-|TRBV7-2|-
TGTGCCAGCTCGGGTGCGTACACTGAAGCTTTCTTT
CASSGAYTEAFF
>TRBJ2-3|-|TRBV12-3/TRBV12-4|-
TGTGCCAGCAGCGACAGGTTTTCGGATACGCAGTATTTT
CASSDRFSDTQYF
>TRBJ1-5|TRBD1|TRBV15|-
TGTGCCACCAGCAGGACAGGGGGCGCGGGCAATCAGCCCCAGCATTTT
CATSRTGGAGNQPQHF
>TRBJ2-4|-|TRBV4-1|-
TGCGCCAGCAGCCAAGTTTGGGCGGGACGTAACATTCAGTACTTC
CASSQVWAGRNIQYF
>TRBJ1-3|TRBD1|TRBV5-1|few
TGCGCCAGCAGCACTACAGGGGCAGGAAACACCATATATTTT
CASSTTGAGNTIYF
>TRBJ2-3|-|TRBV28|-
TGTGCCAGCAGTTTATCCCCGGGACTAGGGGGCCTTGCAGATACGCAGTATTTT
CASSLSPGLGGLADTQYF
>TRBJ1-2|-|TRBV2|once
TGTGCCAGCACCCGCTCGGGAGGCTACACCTTC
CASTRSGGYTF
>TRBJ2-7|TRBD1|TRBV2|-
TGTGCCACCAACCCGAGGGGGACAGGGGGCGCTTTCACGTTC
CATNPRGTGGAFTF
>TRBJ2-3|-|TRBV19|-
TGTGCCAGTAGTAGCTACCAGGGGAATACGCAGTATTTT
CASSSYQGNTQYF
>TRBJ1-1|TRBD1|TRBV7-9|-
TGTGCCAGCAGCTTAGCGTATACTATAACAGGGGAGACTGAAGCTTTCTTT
CASSLAYTITGETEAFF
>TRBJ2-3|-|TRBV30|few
TGTGCCTGGGCTACAGGGCCAGATACGCAGTATTTT
CAWATGPDTQYF
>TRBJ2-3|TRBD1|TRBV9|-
TGTGCCAGCAGCGTAGACAGGGGCGCAGATACGCAGTATTTT
CASSVDRGADTQYF
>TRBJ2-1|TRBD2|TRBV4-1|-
TGCGCCAGCAGCCAAGTGGGACTAGCGGGAGGGCTAGACAATGAGCAGTTCTTC
CASSQVGLAGGLDNEQFF
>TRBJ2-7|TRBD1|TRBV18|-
TGTGCCAGCTCACCCTCCCGAGGACAGGGAGCCTACGAGCAGTACTTC
CASSPSRGQGAYEQYF
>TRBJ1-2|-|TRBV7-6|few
TGTGCCAGCAGCTTATCCGGGACACAGGGTTTGGGCTACACCTTC
CASSLSGTQGLGYTF
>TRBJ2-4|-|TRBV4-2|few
TGTGCCAGCAGCCAAGATCCCCCAGGTGTTATCAACAAAAACATTCAGTACTTC
CASSQDPPGVINKNIQYF
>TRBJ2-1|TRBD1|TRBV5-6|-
TGTGCCAGCAGCCCCCGGGACAGGGACCTCAATGAGCAGTTCTTC
CASSPRDRDLNEQFF
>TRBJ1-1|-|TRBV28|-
TGTGCCAGCAGTTTATATATAGGCAGGGCGAACACTGAAGCTTTCTTT
CASSLYIGRANTEAFF
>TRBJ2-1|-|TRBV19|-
TGTGCCAGTAGTGTAACAGGGTACAATGAGCAGTTCTTC
CASSVTGYNEQFF
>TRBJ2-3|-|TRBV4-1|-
TGCGCCAGCAGCCAAGCACCGATCGCGTCTAGCACAGATACGCAGTATTTT
CASSQAPIASSTDTQYF
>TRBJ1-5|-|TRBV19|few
TGTGCCAGTAGTATTACAGATTATCAGCCCCAGCATTTT
CASSITDYQPQHF
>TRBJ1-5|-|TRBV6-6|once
TGTGCCAGCAGTTTAACAGACTCCAGGGGTCAGCCCCAGCATTTT
CASSLTDSRGQPQHF
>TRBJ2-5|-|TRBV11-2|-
TGTGCCAGCAGCCCACGGACAGACTTTCGGGAGACCCAGTACTTC
CASSPRTDFRETQYF
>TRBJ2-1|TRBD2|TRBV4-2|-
TGTGCCAGCAGCACTCCCGGGACTAGCGGCAACAATGAGCAGTTCTTC
CASSTPGTSGNNEQFF
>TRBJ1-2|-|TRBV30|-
TGTGCCTGGAGCCGCGGGCATCTCGCTAACTATGGCTACACCTTC
CAWSRGHLANYGYTF
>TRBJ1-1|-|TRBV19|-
TGTGCCAGTAGTACTTTGGGGGGCACTGAAGCTTTCTTT
CASSTLGGTEAFF
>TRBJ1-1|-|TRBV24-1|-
TGTGCCACCAGTGATTCTGCCCCAGGGCCCTTGAACACTGAAGCTTTCTTT
CATSDSAPGPLNTEAFF
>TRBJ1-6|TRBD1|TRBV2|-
TGTGCCAGCAGGCCAACCGGGACAGGGTTGTTAAATTCACCCCTCCACTTT
CASRPTGTGLLNSPLHF
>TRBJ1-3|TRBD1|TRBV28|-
TGTGCCAGCAGTTCAACGGGACAGCGATACTCTGGAAACACCATATATTTT
CASSSTGQRYSGNTIYF
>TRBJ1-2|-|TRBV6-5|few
TGTGCCAGCAGGCCGACGGGGGGCTTTGGCTACACCTTC
CASRPTGGFGYTF
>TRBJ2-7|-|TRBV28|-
TGTGCCAGCAGTTTAGGTGGGGCCGCTACGAAGCAGTACTTC
CASSLGGAATKQYF